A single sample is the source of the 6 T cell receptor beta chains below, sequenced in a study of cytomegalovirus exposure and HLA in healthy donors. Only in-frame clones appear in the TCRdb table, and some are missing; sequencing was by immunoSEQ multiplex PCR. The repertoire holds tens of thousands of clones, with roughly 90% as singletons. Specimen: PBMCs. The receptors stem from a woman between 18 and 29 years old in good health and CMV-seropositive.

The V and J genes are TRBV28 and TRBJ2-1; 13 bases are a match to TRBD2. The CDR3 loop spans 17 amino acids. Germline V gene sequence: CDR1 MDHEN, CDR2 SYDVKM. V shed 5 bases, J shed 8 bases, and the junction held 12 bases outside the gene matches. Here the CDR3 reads CASSPAGLAGELYEQFF. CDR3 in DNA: TGTGCCAGCAGTCCCGCCGGACTAGCGGGAGAACTGTATGAGCAGTTCTTC.

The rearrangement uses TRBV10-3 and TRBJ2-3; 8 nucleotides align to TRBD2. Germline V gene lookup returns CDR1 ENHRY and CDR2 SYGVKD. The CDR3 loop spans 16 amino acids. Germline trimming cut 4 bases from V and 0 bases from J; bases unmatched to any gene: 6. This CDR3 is CAISGLAGSSTDTQYF. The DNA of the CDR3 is TGTGCCATCAGTGGTCTAGCGGGCAGTAGCACAGATACGCAGTATTTT.

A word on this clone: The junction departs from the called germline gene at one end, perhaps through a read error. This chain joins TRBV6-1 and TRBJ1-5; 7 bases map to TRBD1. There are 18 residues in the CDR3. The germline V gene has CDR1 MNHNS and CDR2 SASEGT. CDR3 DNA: TGTGCCATCAGTGAGACTGCAGGGGGGAGTTTTAGCAATCAGCCCCAGCATTTT. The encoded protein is CAISETAGGSFSNQPQHF.

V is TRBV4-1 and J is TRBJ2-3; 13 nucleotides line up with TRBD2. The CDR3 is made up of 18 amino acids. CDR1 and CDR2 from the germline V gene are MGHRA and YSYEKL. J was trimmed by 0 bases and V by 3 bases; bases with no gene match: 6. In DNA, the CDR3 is TGCGCCAGCAGCCATACCGGGACTAGCGGGGCTAGCACAGATACGCAGTATTTT. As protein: CASSHTGTSGASTDTQYF.

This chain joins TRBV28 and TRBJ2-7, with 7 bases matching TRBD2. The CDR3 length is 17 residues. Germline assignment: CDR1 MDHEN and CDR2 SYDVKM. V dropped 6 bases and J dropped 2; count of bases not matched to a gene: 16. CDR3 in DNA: TGTGCCAGCAGCCCCGTGGGGGGGGGTGGGAATCCCTACGAGCAGTACTTC. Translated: CASSPVGGGGNPYEQYF.

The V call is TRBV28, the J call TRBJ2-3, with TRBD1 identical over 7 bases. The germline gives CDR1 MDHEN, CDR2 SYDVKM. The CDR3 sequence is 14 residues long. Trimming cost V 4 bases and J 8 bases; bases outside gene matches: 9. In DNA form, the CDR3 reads TGTGCCAGCAGTTCACCCAGGGGGTGGGGTACGCAGTATTTT. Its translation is CASSSPRGWGTQYF.